This T cell receptor (beta chain) was identified in a study of blood T cells in healthy people across ages. This clonotype was counted between two and nine times. Its antigen is as yet unknown. The CDR3 sequence is 19 residues long. Germline values: CDR1 LGHDT, CDR2 YNNKEL (reference sequence). V dropped 0 bases and J dropped 0; count of bases not matched to a gene: 11. Study-wide results and limits: Diversity figures based on one million T cells were deemed too low. With age, beta diversity per million T cells declined roughly linearly, significantly by over 35.

A second PCR, run for about 7 to 12 cycles, used a sample-barcoded 5' primer plus a J-beta primer mix. TCRdb independently ran MiXCR on the 5' RACE reads; one entry per CDR3 protein. The sample has around 1,500,000 distinct CDR3 sequences, 25% to 30% seen once. The sequence was collected from a young woman in good health. The sample was blood. The chain links TRBV3-1 to TRBJ2-1; 7 positions agree with TRBD2. The CDR3 DNA is TGTGCCAGCAGCCAAGATCAAGGGGTAGCGGGTAGCTCCTACAATGAGCAGTTCTTC. Translating gives CASSQDQGVAGSSYNEQFF.